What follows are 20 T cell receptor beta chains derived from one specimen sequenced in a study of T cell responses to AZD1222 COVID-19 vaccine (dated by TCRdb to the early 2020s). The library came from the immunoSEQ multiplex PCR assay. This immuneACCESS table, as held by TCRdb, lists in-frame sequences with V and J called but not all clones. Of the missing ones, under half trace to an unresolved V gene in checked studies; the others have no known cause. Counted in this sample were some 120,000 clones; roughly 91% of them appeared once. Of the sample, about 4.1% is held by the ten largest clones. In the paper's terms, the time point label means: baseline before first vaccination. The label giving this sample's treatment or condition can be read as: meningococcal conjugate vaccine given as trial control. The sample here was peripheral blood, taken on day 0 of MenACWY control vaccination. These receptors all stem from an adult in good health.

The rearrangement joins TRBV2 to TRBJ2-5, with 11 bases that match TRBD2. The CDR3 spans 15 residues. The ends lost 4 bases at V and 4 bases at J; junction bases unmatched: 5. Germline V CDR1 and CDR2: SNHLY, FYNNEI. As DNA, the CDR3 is TGTGCCAGCAGTGTAGGGACTAGCGGTCGAGAGACCCAGTACTTC. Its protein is CASSVGTSGRETQYF. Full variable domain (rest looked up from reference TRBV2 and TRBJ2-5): EPEVTQTPSHQVTQMGQEVILRCVPISNHLYFYWYRQILGQKVEFLVSFYNNEISEKSEIFDDQFSVERPDGSNFTLKIRSTKLEDSAMYFCASSVGTSGRETQYFGPGTRLLVL.

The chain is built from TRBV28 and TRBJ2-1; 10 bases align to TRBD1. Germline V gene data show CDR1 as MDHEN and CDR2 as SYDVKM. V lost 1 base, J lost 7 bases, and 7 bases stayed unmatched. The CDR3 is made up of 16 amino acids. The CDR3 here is CASSLLGQGTKNEQFF. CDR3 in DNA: TGTGCCAGCAGTTTATTGGGACAGGGGACGAAGAATGAGCAGTTCTTC.

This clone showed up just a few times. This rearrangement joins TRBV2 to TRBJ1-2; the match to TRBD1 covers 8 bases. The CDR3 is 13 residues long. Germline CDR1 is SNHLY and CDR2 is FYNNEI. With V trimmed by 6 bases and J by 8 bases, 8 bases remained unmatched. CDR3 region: CASSALQGDGYTF. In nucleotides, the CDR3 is TGTGCCAGCAGCGCCCTACAGGGGGACGGCTACACCTTC.

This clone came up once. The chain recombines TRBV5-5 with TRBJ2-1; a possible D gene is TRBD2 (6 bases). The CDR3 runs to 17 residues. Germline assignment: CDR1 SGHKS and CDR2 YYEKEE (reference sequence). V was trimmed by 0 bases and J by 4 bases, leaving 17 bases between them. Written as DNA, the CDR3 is TGTGCCAGCAGCTTGGCCGGTAGCGGAAATCGTTACAATGAGCAGTTCTTC. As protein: CASSLAGSGNRYNEQFF.

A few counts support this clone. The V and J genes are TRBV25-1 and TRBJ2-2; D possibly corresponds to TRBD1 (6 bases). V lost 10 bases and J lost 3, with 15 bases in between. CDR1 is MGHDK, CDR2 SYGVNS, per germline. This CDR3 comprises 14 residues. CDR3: CATQGRADTGELFF. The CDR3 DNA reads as TGTGCCACACAGGGTCGGGCAGACACCGGGGAGCTGTTTTTT. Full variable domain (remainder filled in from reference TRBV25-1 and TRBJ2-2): EADIYQTPRYLVIGTGKKITLECSQTMGHDKMYWYQQDPGMELHLIHYSYGVNSTEKGDLSSESTVSRIRTEHFPLTLESARPSHTSQYLCATQGRADTGELFFGEGSRLTVL.

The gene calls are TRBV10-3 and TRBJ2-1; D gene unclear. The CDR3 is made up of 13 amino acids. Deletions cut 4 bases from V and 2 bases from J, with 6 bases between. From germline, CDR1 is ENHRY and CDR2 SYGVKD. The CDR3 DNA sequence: TGTGCCATCAGTGCGCAGGCCTACAATGAGCAGTTCTTC. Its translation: CAISAQAYNEQFF.

CDR3 sequence (DNA): TGTGCCAGTAGTCCGGGGACAGGGGGGTTTACGCAGTATTTT. As protein: CASSPGTGGFTQYF. The V and J genes are TRBV19 and TRBJ2-3; 11 nucleotides line up with TRBD1. The V and J ends lost 5 bases and 8 bases, in that order; junction bases with no gene match: 6. This CDR3 has 14 amino acids. CDR1 and CDR2 (germline): LNHDA, SQIVND (reference sequence).

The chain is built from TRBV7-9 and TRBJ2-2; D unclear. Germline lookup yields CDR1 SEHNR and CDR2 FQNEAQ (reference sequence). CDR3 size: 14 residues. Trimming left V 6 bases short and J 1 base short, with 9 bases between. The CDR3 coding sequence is TGTGCCAGCAGGCTTTTGGGGAACACCGGGGAGCTGTTTTTT. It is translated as CASRLLGNTGELFF. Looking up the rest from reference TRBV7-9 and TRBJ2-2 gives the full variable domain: DTGVSQNPRHKITKRGQNVTFRCDPISEHNRLYWYRQTLGQGPEFLTYFQNEAQLEKSRLLSDRFSAERPKGSFSTLEIQRTEQGDSAMYLCASRLLGNTGELFFGEGSRLTVL.

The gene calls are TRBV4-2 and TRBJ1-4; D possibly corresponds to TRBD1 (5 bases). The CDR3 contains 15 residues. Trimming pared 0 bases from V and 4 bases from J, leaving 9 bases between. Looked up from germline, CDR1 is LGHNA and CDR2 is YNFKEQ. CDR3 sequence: CASSQDTGLNEKLFF. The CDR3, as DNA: TGTGCCAGCAGCCAAGATACAGGTCTTAATGAAAAACTGTTTTTT.

The CDR3 nucleotides read TGTGCCTGGAGCTTGGTGGGGGGCCCAAGAGATACGCAGTATTTT. Its protein is CAWSLVGGPRDTQYF. The genes are TRBV30 and TRBJ2-3; D is tentatively TRBD1 or TRBD2 (6 bases each). Trimming took 3 bases from V and 5 from J, leaving 18 bases between them. CDR3 length: 15 residues. The germline CDR1 and CDR2 sequences are GTSNPN and SVGIG (reference sequence).

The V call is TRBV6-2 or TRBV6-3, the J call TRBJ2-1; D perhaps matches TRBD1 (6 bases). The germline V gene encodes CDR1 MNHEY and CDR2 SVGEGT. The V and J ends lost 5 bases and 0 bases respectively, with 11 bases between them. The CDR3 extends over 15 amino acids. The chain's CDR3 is CASSTQGSSYNEQFF. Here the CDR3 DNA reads TGTGCCAGCAGTACACAGGGCAGCTCCTACAATGAGCAGTTCTTC.

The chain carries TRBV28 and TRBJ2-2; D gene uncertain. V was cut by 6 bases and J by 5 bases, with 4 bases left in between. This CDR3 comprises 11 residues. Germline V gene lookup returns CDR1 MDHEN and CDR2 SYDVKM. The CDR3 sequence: CASRSTGELFF. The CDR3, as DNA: TGTGCCAGCAGATCTACCGGGGAGCTGTTTTTT.

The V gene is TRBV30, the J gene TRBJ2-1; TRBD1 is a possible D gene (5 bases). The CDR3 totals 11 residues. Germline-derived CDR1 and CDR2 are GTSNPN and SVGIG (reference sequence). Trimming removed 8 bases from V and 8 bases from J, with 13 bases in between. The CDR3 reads CAAFREHEQFF. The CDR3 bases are TGTGCCGCATTCAGGGAACATGAGCAGTTCTTC.

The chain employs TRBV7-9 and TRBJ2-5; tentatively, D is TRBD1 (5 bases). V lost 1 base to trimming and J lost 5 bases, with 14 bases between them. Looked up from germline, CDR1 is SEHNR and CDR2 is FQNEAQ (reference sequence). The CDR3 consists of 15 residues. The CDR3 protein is CASSLGQGVGETQYF. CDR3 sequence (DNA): TGTGCCAGCAGCTTAGGGCAGGGCGTCGGTGAGACCCAGTACTTC.

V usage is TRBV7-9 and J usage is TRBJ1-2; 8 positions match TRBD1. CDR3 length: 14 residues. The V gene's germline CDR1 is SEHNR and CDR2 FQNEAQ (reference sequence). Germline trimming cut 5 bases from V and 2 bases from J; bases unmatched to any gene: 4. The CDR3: CASSPRQGNYGYTF. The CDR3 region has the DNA TGTGCCAGCAGCCCTCGACAGGGGAACTATGGCTACACCTTC.

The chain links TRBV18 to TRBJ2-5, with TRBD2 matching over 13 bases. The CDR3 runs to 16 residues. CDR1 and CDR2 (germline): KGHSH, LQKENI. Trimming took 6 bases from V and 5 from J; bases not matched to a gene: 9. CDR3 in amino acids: CASSPMRGLAGETQYF. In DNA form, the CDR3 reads TGTGCCAGCTCCCCAATGAGGGGACTAGCGGGGGAGACCCAGTACTTC.

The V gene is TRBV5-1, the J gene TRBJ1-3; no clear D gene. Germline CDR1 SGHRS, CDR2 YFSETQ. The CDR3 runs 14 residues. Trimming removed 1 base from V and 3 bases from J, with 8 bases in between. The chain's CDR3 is CASSLSSHGNTIYF. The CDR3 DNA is TGCGCCAGCAGCTTGTCCAGCCATGGAAACACCATATATTTT.

The CDR3 DNA is TGTGCCAGCATACTAGCGGGAGGGCCCGAGCAGTTCTTC. It encodes CASILAGGPEQFF. This chain joins TRBV28 and TRBJ2-1; 13 bases fit TRBD2. This CDR3 region has 13 residues. J was trimmed by 10 bases and V by 7 bases; bases with no gene match: 4. Per germline, CDR1 MDHEN and CDR2 SYDVKM.

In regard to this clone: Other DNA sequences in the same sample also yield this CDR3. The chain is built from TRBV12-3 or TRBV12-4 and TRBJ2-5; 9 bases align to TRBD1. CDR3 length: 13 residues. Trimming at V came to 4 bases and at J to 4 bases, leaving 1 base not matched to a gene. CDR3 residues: CASSSGQGETQYF. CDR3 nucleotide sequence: TGTGCCAGCAGTTCGGGACAGGGAGAGACCCAGTACTTC.

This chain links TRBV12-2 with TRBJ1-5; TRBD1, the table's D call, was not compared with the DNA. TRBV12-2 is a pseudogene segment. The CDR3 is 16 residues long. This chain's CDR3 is CASRRAGILSNQPQHF. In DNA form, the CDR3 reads TGTGCAAGTCGCAGAGCAGGGATTCTTAGCAATCAGCCCCAGCATTTT.